The rows below give T cell receptor beta chains drawn from one sample of a study of Graves' ophthalmopathy and Graves' hyperthyroidism. TCRdb called the multiplex PCR reads again in MiXCR, with one record for every CDR3 protein. Of about 500,000 distinct CDR3 sequences listed, 14% were seen once; the top ten hold roughly 9.8%. Material for sequencing was blood. The receptors shown here come from a woman aged 25 to 39 with Graves' ophthalmopathy. The CDR3 runs from the conserved cysteine through the conserved F or W. The D gene is left open where the match is weak. Clone size, where shown, is once, few, many, or a class for clones that have expanded.

size: -; J: TRBJ2-2; V: TRBV30; D: -; CDR3: CAWSRAELGSGELFF; DNA: TGTGCCTGGAGTAGGGCAGAACTAGGTTCCGGGGAGCTGTTTTTT
size: -; J: TRBJ2-5; V: TRBV12-3/TRBV12-4; D: -; CDR3: CASSPGSLGETQYF; DNA: TGTGCCAGCAGTCCTGGGTCCCTCGGAGAGACCCAGTACTTC
size: -; J: TRBJ2-7; V: TRBV18; D: -; CDR3: CASSQQGFEQYF; DNA: TGTGCCAGCTCACAACAGGGCTTTGAGCAGTACTTC
size: few; J: TRBJ2-7; V: TRBV6-5; D: -; CDR3: CASSYSTTGPASEQYF; DNA: TGTGCCAGCAGTTACTCGACGACCGGACCGGCCAGCGAGCAGTACTTC
size: many; J: TRBJ1-1; V: TRBV20-1; D: -; CDR3: CSARVNDISNTEAFF; DNA: TGCAGTGCTAGAGTGAATGACATCTCGAACACTGAAGCTTTCTTT
size: many; J: TRBJ2-7; V: TRBV28; D: -; CDR3: CASSLRTEPYEQYF; DNA: TGTGCCAGCAGTCTACGGACAGAACCATACGAGCAGTACTTC
size: many; J: TRBJ1-5; V: TRBV6-1; D: TRBD1; CDR3: CASRSGQGIISNQPQHF; DNA: TGTGCCAGCAGGTCGGGACAGGGTATTATCAGCAATCAGCCCCAGCATTTT
size: many; J: TRBJ1-5; V: TRBV15; D: -; CDR3: CATSRVQGGQPQHF; DNA: TGTGCCACCAGCAGAGTACAGGGTGGGCAGCCCCAGCATTTT
size: many; J: TRBJ2-6; V: TRBV11-2; D: TRBD2; CDR3: CASSSRTSGYSGANVLTF; DNA: TGTGCCAGCAGCTCTCGGACTAGCGGCTACTCTGGGGCCAACGTCCTGACTTTC
size: few; J: TRBJ1-6; V: TRBV30; D: -; CDR3: CAGRGSRRNSYNSPLHF; DNA: TGTGCCGGACGGGGGAGCAGGAGGAACTCCTATAATTCACCCCTCCACTTT
size: few; J: TRBJ1-2; V: TRBV10-3; D: -; CDR3: CAIRRQGYGYTF; DNA: TGTGCCATCAGACGACAAGGATATGGCTACACCTTC
size: -; J: TRBJ1-5; V: TRBV4-1; D: -; CDR3: CASSQGLGAIQPQHF; DNA: TGCGCCAGCAGCCAAGGTCTCGGGGCCATTCAGCCCCAGCATTTT
size: many; J: TRBJ2-7; V: TRBV2; D: TRBD1; CDR3: CASKGQGLSYEQYF; DNA: TGTGCCAGCAAGGGACAGGGGCTCTCCTACGAGCAGTACTTC
size: many; J: TRBJ2-7; V: TRBV12-3/TRBV12-4; D: -; CDR3: CASSLQGTGIYEQYF; DNA: TGTGCCAGCAGCCTCCAGGGGACGGGAATCTACGAGCAGTACTTC
size: -; J: TRBJ2-7; V: TRBV12-5; D: -; CDR3: CASVPTRQEFYEQYF; DNA: TGTGCTAGTGTCCCCACCCGACAGGAATTTTACGAGCAGTACTTC
size: many; J: TRBJ2-7; V: TRBV6-2/TRBV6-3; D: -; CDR3: CASSYSGPYEQYF; DNA: TGTGCCAGCAGTTACTCCGGCCCCTACGAGCAGTACTTC
size: many; J: TRBJ1-6; V: TRBV12-3/TRBV12-4; D: -; CDR3: CASGVSPGGSPLHF; DNA: TGTGCCAGCGGTGTCAGTCCTGGGGGTTCACCCCTCCACTTT
size: few; J: TRBJ1-5; V: TRBV10-3; D: -; CDR3: CAISEQGRNHPQHF; DNA: TGTGCCATCAGTGAGCAGGGGCGAAATCATCCCCAGCATTTT
size: -; J: TRBJ2-7; V: TRBV27; D: TRBD1; CDR3: CASSPQSQGADEQYF; DNA: TGTGCCAGCAGTCCCCAATCCCAGGGGGCCGACGAGCAGTACTTC
size: many; J: TRBJ1-2; V: TRBV20-1; D: TRBD1; CDR3: CSAEQGSYGYTF; DNA: TGCAGTGCTGAACAGGGGAGCTATGGCTACACCTTC
size: many; J: TRBJ1-1; V: TRBV30; D: TRBD1; CDR3: CAWGPGQGATEAFF; DNA: TGTGCCTGGGGACCCGGACAGGGGGCTACTGAAGCTTTCTTT
size: -; J: TRBJ1-1; V: TRBV30; D: -; CDR3: CAWRQKVTLNTEAFF; DNA: TGTGCCTGGAGACAAAAGGTGACATTGAACACTGAAGCTTTCTTT
size: many; J: TRBJ1-1; V: TRBV6-5; D: -; CDR3: CASSYSPGAGKKAFF; DNA: TGTGCCAGCAGTTACTCGCCAGGGGCCGGAAAAAAAGCTTTCTTT
size: -; J: TRBJ2-7; V: TRBV13; D: -; CDR3: CASSARRSYEQYF; DNA: TGTGCCAGCAGCGCCAGGAGGTCCTACGAGCAGTACTTC
size: many; J: TRBJ2-7; V: TRBV28; D: -; CDR3: CASTVMAGYEQYF; DNA: TGTGCCAGTACGGTAATGGCAGGGTACGAGCAGTACTTC
size: many; J: TRBJ1-1; V: TRBV27; D: -; CDR3: CASSGGHLNTEAFF; DNA: TGTGCCAGCAGTGGGGGACACCTGAACACTGAAGCTTTCTTT
size: many; J: TRBJ1-1; V: TRBV6-2/TRBV6-3; D: -; CDR3: CASSLPGKTTEAFF; DNA: TGTGCCAGCAGTCTCCCGGGGAAGACCACTGAAGCTTTCTTT
size: -; J: TRBJ2-5; V: TRBV3-1; D: -; CDR3: CASTPRRARQETQYF; DNA: TGTGCCAGCACCCCGAGGAGGGCGCGCCAAGAGACCCAGTACTTC
size: -; J: TRBJ1-2; V: TRBV30; D: -; CDR3: CAWSVLLEMKTF; DNA: TGTGCCTGGAGTGTACTACTGGAAATGAAGACCTTC
size: few; J: TRBJ2-7; V: TRBV19; D: -; CDR3: CASSIGVKGVASYEQYF; DNA: TGTGCCAGTAGTATTGGAGTGAAAGGGGTAGCTTCCTACGAGCAGTACTTC
size: few; J: TRBJ2-7; V: TRBV12-3/TRBV12-4; D: -; CDR3: CASSPRGSRGSYEQYF; DNA: TGTGCCAGCAGCCCACGAGGCTCCCGGGGGTCCTACGAGCAGTACTTC
size: many; J: TRBJ1-1; V: TRBV28; D: TRBD1; CDR3: CASSFVRDRGRRTEAFF; DNA: TGTGCCAGCAGTTTTGTGCGGGACAGGGGGCGACGAACTGAAGCTTTCTTT
size: many; J: TRBJ2-2; V: TRBV28; D: TRBD1; CDR3: CASSGDREYTGELFF; DNA: TGTGCCAGCAGTGGGGACAGGGAGTACACCGGGGAGCTGTTTTTT
size: -; J: TRBJ1-5; V: TRBV20-1; D: TRBD1; CDR3: CSARGDRGSNQPQHF; DNA: TGCAGTGCTAGGGGGGACAGGGGTAGCAATCAGCCCCAGCATTTT
size: -; J: TRBJ1-1; V: TRBV29-1; D: -; CDR3: CSVEDPQVLKGAFF; DNA: TGCAGCGTTGAAGATCCGCAGGTCCTGAAGGGAGCTTTCTTT
size: few; J: TRBJ2-7; V: TRBV18; D: -; CDR3: CASSPMSSHLSSYEQYF; DNA: TGTGCCAGCTCACCAATGAGTTCACACTTAAGCTCCTACGAGCAGTACTTC
size: many; J: TRBJ2-7; V: TRBV6-1; D: TRBD2; CDR3: CATRSGIYEQYF; DNA: TGTGCCACCCGAAGCGGGATCTACGAGCAGTACTTC
size: many; J: TRBJ2-7; V: TRBV27; D: -; CDR3: CASSFTGSSYEQYF; DNA: TGTGCCAGCAGTTTCACAGGAAGCTCCTACGAGCAGTACTTC
size: -; J: TRBJ1-1; V: TRBV6-5; D: -; CDR3: CASSYSTDTETFF; DNA: TGTGCCAGCAGTTACTCGACAGACACTGAAACTTTCTTT
size: many; J: TRBJ1-1; V: TRBV20-1; D: TRBD1; CDR3: CSASFLGQGSFVLMNTEAFF; DNA: TGCAGTGCTAGCTTCCTGGGACAGGGATCCTTTGTGCTCATGAACACTGAAGCTTTCTTT
size: few; J: TRBJ2-7; V: TRBV19; D: -; CDR3: CASRDRDTPYEQYF; DNA: TGTGCCAGTAGAGATCGGGACACCCCCTACGAGCAGTACTTC